This is a list of T cell receptor beta chains from one sample in a study of T cell responses to AZD1222 COVID-19 vaccine. The data were produced by immunoSEQ multiplex PCR, yet TCRdb's version contains in-frame clones alone and is incomplete. Altogether roughly 45,000 clones are present, about 74% being singletons, with the ten largest covering under 7.5%. The material was peripheral blood, obtained on day 0 of AZD1222 vaccination. The receptors originated from an adult in good health. The CDR3 runs from the conserved cysteine through the conserved F or W. D genes are given only for firm matches. Clone sizes are given selectively: once, few, many, or a class where the clone is expanded.

TRBJ1-1 NA TRBV18 NA TGTGCCAGCTCACCGGCCGGATACACTGAAGCTTTCTTT CASSPAGYTEAFF
TRBJ2-2 NA TRBV3-1/TRBV3-2 NA TGTGCCAGCAGCTTCCTGAACACCGGGGAGCTGTTTTTT CASSFLNTGELFF
TRBJ1-2 NA TRBV6-5 NA TGTGCCAGCAGTTATCTACAGAGGTGGGATTTTGGCTACACCTTC CASSYLQRWDFGYTF
TRBJ2-7 NA TRBV20-1 NA TGCAGTGCTAGACAGGGCCACGAGCAGTACTTC CSARQGHEQYF
TRBJ1-1 NA TRBV6-5 NA TGTGCCAGCAGGGGATCCCCGGCCCACACTGAAGCTTTCTTT CASRGSPAHTEAFF
TRBJ2-2 NA TRBV5-4 NA TGTGCCAGCAGCCCCGGGACACCCGCGAACACCGGGGAGCTGTTTTTT CASSPGTPANTGELFF
TRBJ2-3 TRBD1 TRBV5-1 NA TGCGCCAGCAGCGATAGGGACAGTTTGGCAGATACGCAGTATTTT CASSDRDSLADTQYF
TRBJ2-7 NA TRBV28 once TGTGCCAGCAGTTTAGGGCCCGGGCGGAGTGAATCCTACGAGCAGTACTTC CASSLGPGRSESYEQYF
TRBJ2-3 TRBD2 TRBV19 NA TGTGCCTCTACCCGGGAGGGGCTAAGCACAGATACGCAGTATTTT CASTREGLSTDTQYF
TRBJ1-3 TRBD1 TRBV6-5 NA TGTGCCAGCAGTTACGGGCAGGGGGCCTACACCATATATTTT CASSYGQGAYTIYF
TRBJ1-2 TRBD1 TRBV19 NA TGTGCCACAGAACAGGGGGCTGCCGGCTACACCTTC CATEQGAAGYTF
TRBJ2-1 TRBD1 TRBV11-2 few TGTGCCAGCAGCTATTCCCAACTCATGGACAGGCTGAGAGAGCAGTTCTTC CASSYSQLMDRLREQFF
TRBJ1-5 TRBD1 TRBV27 NA TGTGCCAGCACCGTCCACCGATACAGGGGAGGGGGACAGCCCCAGCATTTT CASTVHRYRGGGQPQHF
TRBJ1-1 NA TRBV29-1 once TGCAGCGTTGGATATTCAGCGAGTGAAGCTTTCTTT CSVGYSASEAFF
TRBJ1-5 TRBD1 TRBV6-5 NA TGTGCCAGCAGCAACGACAGGGACAATCAGCCCCAGCATTTT CASSNDRDNQPQHF
TRBJ2-7 TRBD2 TRBV6-2/TRBV6-3 NA TGTGCCAGCAGTTACTCGATCCTAGCGGGAGGAGACGAGCAGTACTTC CASSYSILAGGDEQYF
TRBJ1-1 NA TRBV19 NA TGTGCCACGGGGGCAGGGGCCGTGAACACTGAAGCTTTCTTT CATGAGAVNTEAFF
TRBJ1-2 NA TRBV28 NA TGTGCCAGCAGTTTCAACTATGGCTACACCTTC CASSFNYGYTF
TRBJ2-2 NA TRBV12-5 NA TGTGCTAGTGGTTCTAGGCCCACCGGGGAGCTGTTTTTT CASGSRPTGELFF
TRBJ2-7 NA TRBV4-1 NA TGCGCCAGCAGCCCCTCTCCTACCCGACTATTGGAGGAGCAGTACTTC CASSPSPTRLLEEQYF
TRBJ1-1 NA TRBV27 NA TGTGCCAGCAGTTCCGTTGGACTAGACACTGAAGCTTTCTTT CASSSVGLDTEAFF
TRBJ2-2 NA TRBV11-2 NA TGTGCCAGCAGCCCCGGGACCTTAGCCTCTACCGGGGAGCTGTTTTTT CASSPGTLASTGELFF
TRBJ1-1 NA TRBV11-2 NA TGTGCCAGCAGCTTACTCGTTGAAGCTTTCTTT CASSLLVEAFF
TRBJ2-5 NA TRBV19 NA TGTGCCAGTAGTAGGGGACTCCGCGGGGAGACCCAGTACTTC CASSRGLRGETQYF
TRBJ2-1 TRBD2 TRBV28 NA TGTGCCAGCACCCGGAGGTCTAGCGGGACCAATGAGCAGTTCTTC CASTRRSSGTNEQFF
TRBJ1-2 NA TRBV18 NA TGTGCCAGCTCACCACCTTCGGGGGCCCAGGGAGGCTACACCTTC CASSPPSGAQGGYTF
TRBJ1-2 TRBD1 TRBV4-1 once TGCGCCAGCAGCCGGGACAGGGACTATGGCTACACCTTC CASSRDRDYGYTF
TRBJ2-3 NA TRBV7-2 NA TGTGCCAGCAGCTTTAGTTGGACAAGCACAGATACGCAGTATTTT CASSFSWTSTDTQYF
TRBJ1-1 NA TRBV28 NA TGTGCCAGCAGTCTACAGGGCATGAACACTGAAGCTTTCTTT CASSLQGMNTEAFF
TRBJ1-2 TRBD1 TRBV10-1 NA TGCGCCAGCAGTGACCCGGGACAGGGGTACAATGGCTACACCTTC CASSDPGQGYNGYTF
TRBJ1-3 NA TRBV6-5 NA TGTGCCAGCAGTTATCTGGGAGCCTCTGGAAACACCATATATTTT CASSYLGASGNTIYF
TRBJ1-5 NA TRBV10-3 few TGTGCCATCAGTGAGGGGGCGTCGGTCCAGCCCCAGCATTTT CAISEGASVQPQHF